These 8 T cell receptor beta chains originate from one sample sequenced in a study of metastatic and nonmetastatic thyroid tumors. TCRdb re-clonotyped the PCR reads via MiXCR. Of about 21,000 clones listed, about 30% were seen once; the top ten hold around 14%. Thyroid surgery took place with no prior treatment in any patient. The sequenced sample was tumor tissue. All receptors derive from a male donor with papillary thyroid cancer or a benign thyroid nodule (not recorded which). Some clones in this sample may be carry-over from other donors' samples.

This clone was recorded at least ten times. The rearrangement uses TRBV14 and TRBJ1-1; the D is unclear. The CDR3 loop spans 13 amino acids. Trimming removed 0 bases from V and 0 bases from J, with 2 bases in between. Germline CDR1 and CDR2: SGHDN and FVKESK. CDR3 amino acids: CASSQDLNTEAFF. CDR3 sequence (DNA): TGTGCCAGCAGCCAAGATTTGAACACTGAAGCTTTCTTT.

V is TRBV28 and J is TRBJ1-4; weak D call: TRBD1 (6 bases). The germline V gene encodes CDR1 MDHEN and CDR2 SYDVKM. V was shortened by 1 base and J by 8 bases, with 14 bases between the two germline ends. This CDR3 comprises 15 residues. The CDR3 sequence is CASSLLAGAGEKLFF. As DNA, the CDR3 is TGTGCCAGCAGTTTATTGGCGGGGGCGGGAGAAAAACTGTTTTTT.

This clone has at least ten counts. The rearrangement joins TRBV11-1 to TRBJ2-5, with 10 positions matching TRBD1. Germline V gene sequence: CDR1 SGHAT, CDR2 FQDESV (reference sequence). The CDR3 contains 21 residues. Trimming at V came to 1 base and at J to 2 bases, leaving 19 bases not matched to a gene. CDR3 sequence reads: CASSLGLTQKIGQGEQETQYF. In DNA, the CDR3 is TGTGCCAGCAGCTTAGGCCTAACCCAAAAAATAGGACAGGGGGAACAAGAGACCCAGTACTTC.

Within the sample, this clone is medium-sized (0.01 to 0.1%). J is TRBJ2-2 and V is TRBV6-4; 8 nucleotides match TRBD1. The J segment lost 4 bases and the V segment lost 2 bases, leaving 0 bases of the junction unmatched. This CDR3 contains 14 residues. CDR1 and CDR2 from the germline V gene are MRHNA and SNTAGT. The CDR3 sequence: CASSDGQGTGELFF. CDR3 nucleotide sequence: TGTGCCAGCAGTGACGGACAGGGCACCGGGGAGCTGTTTTTT.

This clone was observed at least ten times. The chain has TRBV25-1 and TRBJ1-1; D gene ambiguous. Trimming took 4 bases from V and 2 from J, leaving 2 bases between them. Germline values: CDR1 MGHDK, CDR2 SYGVNS. CDR3 size: 11 residues. For the CDR3, the DNA is TGTGCCAGCAGTGGAAACACTGAAGCTTTCTTT. Protein sequence: CASSGNTEAFF.

The V call is TRBV6-1, the J call TRBJ2-2; D is ambiguous. CDR3 size: 13 residues. Trimming removed 5 bases from V and 5 bases from J, with 9 bases in between. The germline gives CDR1 MNHNS, CDR2 SASEGT. The DNA for the CDR3 is TGTGCCAGCAGTTCGGGTGATACCGGGGAGCTGTTTTTT. Translating gives CASSSGDTGELFF.

This chain links TRBV27 with TRBJ2-7, with 11 bases fitting TRBD1. Germline CDR1 is MNHEY and CDR2 is SMNVEV (reference sequence). V gave up 0 bases and J gave up 8 bases; unmatched junction bases: 3. The CDR3 runs to 14 residues. The CDR3 DNA sequence: TGTGCCAGCAGTTTATCGGGGACAGGGGGTAAGCAGTACTTC. It encodes CASSLSGTGGKQYF.

The rearrangement uses TRBV12-3 or TRBV12-4 and TRBJ1-2; 10 bases match TRBD1. The CDR3 has 16 residues. Germline trimming cut 7 bases from V and 9 bases from J; bases unmatched to any gene: 17. In DNA form, the CDR3 reads TGTGCCAGCACTGCGCCGACAGGGGGCGCATCGGGAAGCTACACCTTC. Its protein is CASTAPTGGASGSYTF.